These 19 T cell receptor beta chains came from one sample sequenced in a study of OX40 agonist ivuxolimab in advanced cancers. Here immunoSEQ multiplex PCR was the method, and the copy in TCRdb shows in-frame clones only, minus some. The sample comprises tens of thousands of clones, about 81% of which are singletons, and roughly 4.7% rests with the top ten. Sequenced material: CD4+ or CD8+ T cells sorted from blood, taken in a trial of the OX40 agonist ivuxolimab. The source of these receptors is an adult with an advanced solid tumor such as melanoma, head and neck, liver or kidney cancer.

This sequence joins TRBV7-2 and TRBJ1-2; D gene unclear. CDR3 length: 12 residues. Germline V gene data show CDR1 as SGHTA and CDR2 as FQGNSA. V shed 5 bases and J shed 4 bases, with 8 bases lying between them. Here the CDR3 reads CASSPSTYGYTF. As DNA, the CDR3 is TGTGCCAGCAGCCCTTCGACCTATGGCTACACCTTC.

The chain is built from TRBV7-8 and TRBJ1-3; no firm D call. The length of the CDR3 is 13 residues. CDR1 is SGHVS, CDR2 FQNEAQ, per germline. The V end was cut by 6 bases, the J end by 4 bases, with 10 bases between. As DNA, the CDR3 is TGTGCCAGCAGGTCGACGAAAGGAAACACCATATATTTT. Protein product: CASRSTKGNTIYF.

The gene calls are TRBV29-1 and TRBJ2-5; 7 nucleotides align to TRBD1. The germline CDR1 and CDR2 sequences are SQVTM and ANQGSEA. Trimming at V came to 6 bases and at J to 2 bases, leaving 9 bases not matched to a gene. This CDR3 spans 14 amino acids. Here the CDR3 DNA reads TGCAGCGTCGCCAAGGGACAGACGCAAGAGACCCAGTACTTC. Encoded protein: CSVAKGQTQETQYF. The full variable domain, rest sourced from reference TRBV29-1 and TRBJ2-5, is SAVISQKPSRDICQRGTSLTIQCQVDSQVTMMFWYRQQPGQSLTLIATANQGSEATYESGFVIDKFPISRPNLTFSTLTVSNMSPEDSSIYLCSVAKGQTQETQYFGPGTRLLVL.

The chain carries TRBV7-8 and TRBJ2-7; 8 bases map to TRBD2. Germline loops: CDR1 SGHVS, CDR2 FQNEAQ. The CDR3 runs 15 residues. V lost 5 bases and J lost 4; bases outside the gene matches: 10. CDR3 sequence reads: CASSPQRGHGYEQYF. The CDR3 DNA reads as TGTGCCAGCAGCCCCCAGCGGGGGCACGGGTACGAGCAGTACTTC.

The chain joins TRBV15 to TRBJ1-1; D not certain. The CDR3 consists of 16 residues. V lost 5 bases, J lost 3 bases, and 19 bases lay in between. Looked up from germline, CDR1 is LNHNV and CDR2 is YYDKDF (reference sequence). The CDR3 nucleotides read TGTGCCACCAGCCTATCCGGTGGCAGGCTCTACACTGAAGCTTTCTTT. It codes for CATSLSGGRLYTEAFF.

About this clone itself: Possible read error: a much larger clone is one base away. V usage is TRBV7-2 and J usage is TRBJ2-7; 12 bases match TRBD2. V trimming: 5 bases; J trimming: 3 bases; junction bases outside the gene matches: 5. The germline CDR1 and CDR2 sequences are SGHTA and FQGNSA. This CDR3 comprises 15 residues. The CDR3, as DNA: TGTGCCAGCAGCCCCCCGACTAGCGGGAGCTACGAGCAGTACTTC. Translation gives CASSPPTSGSYEQYF.

J is TRBJ2-3 and V is TRBV23-1; 7 bases line up with TRBD1. TRBV23-1 is an open reading frame whose function is uncertain. The CDR3 contains 15 residues. J lost 6 bases, V lost 6 bases, and 12 bases had no gene match. CDR3: CASSPEGQPRDTQYF. The CDR3 DNA reads as TGCGCCAGCAGCCCTGAGGGACAGCCTAGGGATACGCAGTATTTT.

The J gene is TRBJ2-5, the V gene TRBV6-5; TRBD2 agrees at 9 bases. The trim removed 4 bases at V and 4 bases at J, leaving 10 bases unmatched. This CDR3 has 16 amino acids. Looked up from germline, CDR1 is MNHEY and CDR2 is SVGAGI. The CDR3 DNA follows: TGTGCCAGCAGTTCTACTAGCGGGCCTCATCGAGAGACCCAGTACTTC. Protein product: CASSSTSGPHRETQYF.

The J gene is TRBJ2-3, the V gene TRBV5-1; D gene ambiguous. V lost 0 bases and J 4 bases, leaving 12 bases between the germline ends. CDR1 is SGHRS, CDR2 YFSETQ, per germline. This CDR3 contains 15 residues. The CDR3 sequence: CASSLAAAGPDTQYF. CDR3 nucleotide sequence: TGCGCCAGCAGCTTGGCTGCCGCCGGCCCAGATACGCAGTATTTT.

This clone is a singleton in its sample. The rearrangement links TRBV4-1 to TRBJ1-1, with D possibly matching TRBD1 (6 bases). The CDR3 covers 17 residues. Per the germline V gene, CDR1 is MGHRA and CDR2 is YSYEKL. The V end lost 1 base, the J end lost 6 bases, and 21 bases lay between the germline ends. The CDR3 sequence: CASSQGKFWGGASEAFF. The CDR3 DNA follows: TGCGCCAGCAGCCAAGGGAAATTCTGGGGGGGCGCGTCTGAAGCTTTCTTT.

The rearrangement joins TRBV14 to TRBJ1-1; D is possibly TRBD1 (5 bases). Germline CDR1 and CDR2: SGHDN and FVKESK. V was pared by 3 bases and J by 5 bases, with 10 bases between. This CDR3 spans 13 amino acids. Here the CDR3 reads CASSQGLTTEAFF. The CDR3 DNA follows: TGTGCCAGCAGCCAGGGACTTACGACTGAAGCTTTCTTT.

This sequence joins TRBV6-5 and TRBJ1-1; D is possibly TRBD1 (5 bases). This CDR3 region has 15 residues. Trimming pared 0 bases from V and 4 bases from J, leaving 12 bases between. CDR1 and CDR2 (germline): MNHEY, SVGAGI. CDR3 residues: CASSYSSQGGTEAFF. CDR3 nucleotides: TGTGCCAGCAGTTACTCGAGCCAGGGCGGCACTGAAGCTTTCTTT.

The rearrangement links TRBV30 to TRBJ2-7; no definite D call. Trimming shortened V by 2 bases and J by 1 base, and 6 bases separated the two germline ends. The CDR3 extends over 12 amino acids. Per germline, CDR1 GTSNPN and CDR2 SVGIG (reference sequence). The CDR3 nucleotides are TGTGCCTGGAGTTCTCCTTCCTACGAGCAGTACTTC. It encodes CAWSSPSYEQYF.

This rearrangement joins TRBV27 to TRBJ2-7, with 8 bases lining up with TRBD1. The CDR3 is made up of 16 amino acids. CDR1 and CDR2 (germline): MNHEY, SMNVEV (reference sequence). V gave up 0 bases and J gave up 6 bases; unmatched junction bases: 10. CDR3 amino acids: CASSLSDGSGGSEQYF. CDR3 nucleotide sequence: TGTGCCAGCAGTTTATCCGATGGGTCAGGGGGCAGCGAGCAGTACTTC.

The chain joins TRBV30 to TRBJ1-1; a possible D gene is TRBD1 (6 bases). The CDR3 runs 12 residues. The ends were cut back, 2 bases at V and 6 bases at J, with 10 bases in the middle. Germline V CDR1 and CDR2: GTSNPN, SVGIG (reference sequence). The chain's CDR3 is CAWSSGAPEAFF. The CDR3 DNA is TGTGCCTGGAGTTCGGGGGCACCTGAAGCTTTCTTT.

The V and J genes are TRBV30 and TRBJ1-6, with D unclear. The V end was cut by 6 bases, the J end by 4 bases, with 10 bases between. Germline assignment: CDR1 GTSNPN and CDR2 SVGIG (reference sequence). The CDR3 runs 13 residues. The CDR3, as DNA: TGTGCCTGCACTCGGGATTATAATTCACCCCTCCACTTT. Protein: CACTRDYNSPLHF. The full variable domain, in which reference TRBV30 and TRBJ1-6 provide the parts outside the CDR3, is SQTIHQWPATLVQPVGSPLSLECTVEGTSNPNLYWYRQAAGRGLQLLFYSVGIGQISSEVPQNLSASRPQDRQFILSSKKLLLSDSGFYLCACTRDYNSPLHFGNGTRLTVT.

V is TRBV23-1 and J is TRBJ2-4; tentative D call: TRBD2 (6 bases). TRBV23-1 is classed as an ORF, of uncertain function. Trimming pared 4 bases from V and 0 bases from J, leaving 13 bases between. There are 16 residues in the CDR3. This CDR3 reads CASSPPLGGAKNIQYF. CDR3 nucleotide sequence: TGCGCCAGCAGTCCCCCCCTGGGGGGAGCCAAAAACATTCAGTACTTC.

The rearrangement uses TRBV4-1 and TRBJ2-7, with 8 positions matching TRBD1. The ends lost 1 base at V and 7 bases at J; junction bases unmatched: 9. The CDR3 has 15 amino acids. Germline V lookup: CDR1 MGHRA, CDR2 YSYEKL. CDR3 sequence reads: CASSQVWDRSGEQYF. As DNA, the CDR3 is TGCGCCAGCAGCCAAGTCTGGGACAGGTCGGGTGAGCAGTACTTC.

This clone was counted between two and nine times. This chain joins TRBV21-1 and TRBJ1-2; the table's D call, TRBD1, has no DNA check behind it. TRBV21-1 is a pseudogene segment. CDR3 length: 12 amino acids. The CDR3 spells CARPRTGYGYTF. The CDR3 nucleotides are TGTGCCAGACCACGAACAGGCTATGGCTACACCTTC.